This TCR beta chain was recovered during a study of cytomegalovirus exposure and HLA in healthy donors. The V end lost 2 bases, the J end lost 2 bases, and 11 bases lay between the germline ends. Germline V CDR1 and CDR2: SGDLS, YYNGEE. The CDR3 runs to 14 residues. Both 60 Vbeta primers and 13 Jbeta primers went into the PCR. Method: immunoSEQ multiplex PCR; TCRdb's copy keeps in-frame clones and lacks some. The profile covers around 45,000 clones, with 51% appearing a single time and roughly 5.5% taken by the ten largest. Study-wide findings and caveats: According to a later analysis, most TCR beta chains associated with CMV appeared HLA-restricted. A link between a missense DCLRE1C variant and TCR beta V- and J-gene trimming emerged from a later analysis. Presence/absence analyses took donor sequencing depth as roughly uniform.

On this clone: Its antigen is not identified.

Material: PBMCs. This TCR came from a man aged 60 to 69 in good health and CMV-seronegative. This chain links TRBV9 with TRBJ2-7; no reliable D call. The CDR3 bases are TGTGCCAGCAGCGTGGGCAGTAAGACCTACGAGCAGTACTTC. It codes for CASSVGSKTYEQYF.